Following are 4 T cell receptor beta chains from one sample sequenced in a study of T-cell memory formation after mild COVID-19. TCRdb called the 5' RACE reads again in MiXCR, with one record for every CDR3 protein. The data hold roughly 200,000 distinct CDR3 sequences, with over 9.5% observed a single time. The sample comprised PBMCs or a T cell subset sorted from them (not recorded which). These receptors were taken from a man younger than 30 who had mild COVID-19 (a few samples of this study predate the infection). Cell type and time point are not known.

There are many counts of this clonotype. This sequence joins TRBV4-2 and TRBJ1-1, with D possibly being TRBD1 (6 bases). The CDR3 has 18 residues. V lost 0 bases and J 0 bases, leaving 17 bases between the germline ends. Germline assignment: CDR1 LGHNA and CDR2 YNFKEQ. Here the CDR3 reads CASSQDLQGGTLNTEAFF. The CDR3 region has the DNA TGTGCCAGCAGCCAAGATCTGCAAGGGGGGACTCTGAACACTGAAGCTTTCTTT.

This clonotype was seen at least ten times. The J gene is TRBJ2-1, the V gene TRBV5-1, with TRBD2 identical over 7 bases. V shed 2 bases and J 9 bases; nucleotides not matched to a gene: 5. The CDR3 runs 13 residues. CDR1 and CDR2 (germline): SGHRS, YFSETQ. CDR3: CASSFEAGTEQFF. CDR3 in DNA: TGCGCCAGCAGCTTCGAAGCGGGGACTGAGCAGTTCTTC.

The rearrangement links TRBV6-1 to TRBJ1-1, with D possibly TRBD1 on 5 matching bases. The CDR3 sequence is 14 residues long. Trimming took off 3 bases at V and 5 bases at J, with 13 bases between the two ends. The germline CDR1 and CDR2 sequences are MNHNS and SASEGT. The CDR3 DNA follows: TGTGCCAGCAGTGATCAGGGAGGAAAGACTGAAGCTTTCTTT. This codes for CASSDQGGKTEAFF.

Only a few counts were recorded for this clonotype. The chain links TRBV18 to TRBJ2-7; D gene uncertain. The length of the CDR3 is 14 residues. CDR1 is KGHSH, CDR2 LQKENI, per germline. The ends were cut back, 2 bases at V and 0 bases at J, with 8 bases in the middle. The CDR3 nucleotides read TGTGCCAGCTCACCATCCCAGAGCTCCTACGAGCAGTACGTC. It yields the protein CASSPSQSSYEQYV.